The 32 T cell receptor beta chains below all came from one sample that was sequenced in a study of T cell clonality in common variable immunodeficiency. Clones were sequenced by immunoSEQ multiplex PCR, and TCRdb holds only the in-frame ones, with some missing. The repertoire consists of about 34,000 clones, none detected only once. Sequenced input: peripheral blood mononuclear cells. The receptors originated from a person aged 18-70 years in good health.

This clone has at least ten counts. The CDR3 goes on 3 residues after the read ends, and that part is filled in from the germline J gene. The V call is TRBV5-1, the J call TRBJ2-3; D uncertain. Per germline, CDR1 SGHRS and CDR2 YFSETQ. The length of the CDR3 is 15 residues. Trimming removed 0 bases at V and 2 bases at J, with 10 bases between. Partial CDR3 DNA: TGCGCCAGCAGCTTGGTCGGCGGATTCACAGATACG. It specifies CASSLVGGFTDT. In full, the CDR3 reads CASSLVGGFTDTQYF. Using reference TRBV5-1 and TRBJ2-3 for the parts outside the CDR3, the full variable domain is KAGVTQTPRYLIKTRGQQVTLSCSPISGHRSVSWYQQTPGQGLQFLFEYFSETQRNKGNFPGRFSGRQFSNSRSEMNVSTLELGDSALYLCASSLVGGFTDTQYFGPGTRLTVL.

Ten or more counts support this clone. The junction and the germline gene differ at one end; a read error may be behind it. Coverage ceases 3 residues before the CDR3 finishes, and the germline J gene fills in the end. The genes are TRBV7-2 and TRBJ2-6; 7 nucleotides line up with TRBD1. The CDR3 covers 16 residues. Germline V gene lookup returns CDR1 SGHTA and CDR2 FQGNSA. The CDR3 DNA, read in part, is TGTGCCAGCAGCGTAGCAGGGGGCTCTGGGGCCAACGTC. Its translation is CASSVAGGSGANV. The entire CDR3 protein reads CASSVAGGSGANVLTF.

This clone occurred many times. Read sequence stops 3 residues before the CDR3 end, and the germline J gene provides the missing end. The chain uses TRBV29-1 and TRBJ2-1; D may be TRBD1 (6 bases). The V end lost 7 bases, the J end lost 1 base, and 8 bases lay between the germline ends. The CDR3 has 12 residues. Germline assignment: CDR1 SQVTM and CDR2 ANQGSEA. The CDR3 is CSADSSYNEQFF. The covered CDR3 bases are TGCAGCGCGGACAGTTCCTACAATGAG.

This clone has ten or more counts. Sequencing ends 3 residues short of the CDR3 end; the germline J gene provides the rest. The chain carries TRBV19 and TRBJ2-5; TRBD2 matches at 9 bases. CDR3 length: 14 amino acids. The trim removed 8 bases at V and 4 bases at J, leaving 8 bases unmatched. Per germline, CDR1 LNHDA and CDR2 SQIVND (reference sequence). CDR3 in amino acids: CASSKREERETQYF. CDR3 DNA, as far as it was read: TGTGCCAGTTCGAAGCGGGAGGAGAGAGAGACC.

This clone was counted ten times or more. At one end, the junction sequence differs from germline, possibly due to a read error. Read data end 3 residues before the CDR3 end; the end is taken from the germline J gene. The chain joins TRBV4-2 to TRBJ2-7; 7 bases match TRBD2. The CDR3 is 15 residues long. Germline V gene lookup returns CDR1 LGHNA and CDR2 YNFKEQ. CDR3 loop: CASSPSGAGTYEQYF. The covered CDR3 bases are TGCGCCAGCAGTCCGAGCGGGGCCGGAACCTACGAG.

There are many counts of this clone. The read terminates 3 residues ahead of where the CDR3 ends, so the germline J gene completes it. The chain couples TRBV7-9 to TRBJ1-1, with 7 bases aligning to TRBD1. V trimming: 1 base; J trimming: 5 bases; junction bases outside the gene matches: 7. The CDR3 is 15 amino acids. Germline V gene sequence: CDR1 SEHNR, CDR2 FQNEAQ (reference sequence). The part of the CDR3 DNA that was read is TGTGCCAGCAGCTTAGAGGCGGCAGGGGGAACTGAA. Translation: CASSLEAAGGTE. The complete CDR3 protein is CASSLEAAGGTEAFF.

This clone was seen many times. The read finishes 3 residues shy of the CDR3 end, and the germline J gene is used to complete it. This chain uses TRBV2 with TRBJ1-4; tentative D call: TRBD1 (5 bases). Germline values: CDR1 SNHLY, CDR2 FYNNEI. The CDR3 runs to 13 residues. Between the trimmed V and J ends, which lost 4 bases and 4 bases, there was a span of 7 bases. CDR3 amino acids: CASSGQFNEKLFF. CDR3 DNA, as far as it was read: TGTGCCAGCAGTGGACAGTTTAATGAAAAA.

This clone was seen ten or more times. The CDR3 DNA, read in part, is TGTGCCAGCAGTAAAAAGGGGGCACAGGCTGAA. This translates into CASSKKGAQAE. The entire CDR3 protein is CASSKKGAQAEAFF. This chain links TRBV6-2 or TRBV6-3 with TRBJ1-1; TRBD1 matches 7 bases. The read terminates 3 residues before the CDR3 end, so the remaining end is supplied by the germline J gene. Germline values: CDR1 MNHEY, CDR2 SVGEGT. V dropped 5 bases and J dropped 6; count of bases not matched to a gene: 9. The CDR3 loop spans 14 amino acids.

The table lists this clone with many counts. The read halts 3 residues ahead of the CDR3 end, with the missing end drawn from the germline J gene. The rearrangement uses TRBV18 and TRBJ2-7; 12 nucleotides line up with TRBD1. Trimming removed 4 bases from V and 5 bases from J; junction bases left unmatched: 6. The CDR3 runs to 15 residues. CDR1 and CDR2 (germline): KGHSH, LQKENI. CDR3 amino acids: CASSHGGTGGDEQYF. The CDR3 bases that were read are TGTGCCAGCTCACACGGTGGGACAGGGGGCGACGAG.

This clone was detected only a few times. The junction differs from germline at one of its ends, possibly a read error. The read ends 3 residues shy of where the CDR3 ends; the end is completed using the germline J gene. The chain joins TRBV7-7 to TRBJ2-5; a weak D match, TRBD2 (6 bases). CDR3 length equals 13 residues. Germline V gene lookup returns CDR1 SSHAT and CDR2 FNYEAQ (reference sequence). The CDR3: CASSLASEETQYF. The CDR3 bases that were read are TGTGCTAGCAGCTTAGCTAGCGAAGAGACC.

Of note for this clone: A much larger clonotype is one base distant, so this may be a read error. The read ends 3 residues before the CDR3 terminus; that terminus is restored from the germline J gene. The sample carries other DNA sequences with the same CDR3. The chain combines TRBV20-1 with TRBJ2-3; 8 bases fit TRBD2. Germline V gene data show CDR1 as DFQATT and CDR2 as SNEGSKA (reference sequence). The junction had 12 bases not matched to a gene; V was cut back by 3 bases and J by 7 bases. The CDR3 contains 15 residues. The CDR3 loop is CSARLGGGRAHTQYF. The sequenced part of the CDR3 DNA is TGCAGTGCTAGGCTTGGCGGGGGGCGGGCACATACG.

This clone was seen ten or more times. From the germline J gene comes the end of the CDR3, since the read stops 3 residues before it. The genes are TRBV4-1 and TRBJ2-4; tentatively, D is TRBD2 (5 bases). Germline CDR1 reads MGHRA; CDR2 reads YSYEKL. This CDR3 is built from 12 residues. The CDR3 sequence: CDPGLAKNIQYF. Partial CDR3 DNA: TGCGATCCGGGGTTAGCCAAAAACATT.

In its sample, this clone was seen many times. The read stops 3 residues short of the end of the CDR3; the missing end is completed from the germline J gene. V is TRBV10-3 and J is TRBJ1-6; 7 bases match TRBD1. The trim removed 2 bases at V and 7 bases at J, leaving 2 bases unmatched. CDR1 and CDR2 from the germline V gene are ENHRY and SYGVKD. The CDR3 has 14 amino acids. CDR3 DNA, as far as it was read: TGTGCCATCAGTGAGGGGGACAGAAATTCACCC. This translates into CAISEGDRNSP. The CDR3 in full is CAISEGDRNSPLHF.

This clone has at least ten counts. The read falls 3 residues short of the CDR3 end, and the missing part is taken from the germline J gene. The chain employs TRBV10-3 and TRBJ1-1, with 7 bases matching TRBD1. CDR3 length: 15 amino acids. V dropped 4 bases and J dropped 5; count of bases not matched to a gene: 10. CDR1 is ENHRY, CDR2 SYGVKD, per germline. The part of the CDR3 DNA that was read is TGTGCCATCAGTGGAGCGCCCACAGGGGAGACTGAA. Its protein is CAISGAPTGETE. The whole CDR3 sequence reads CAISGAPTGETEAFF.

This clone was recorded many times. The CDR3 protein is CAWSVGLAGTYEQYF. CDR3 DNA, as far as it was read: TGTGCCTGGAGTGTAGGGCTAGCGGGAACCTACGAG. The chain carries TRBV30 and TRBJ2-7, with 9 bases matching TRBD2. The missing CDR3 end, 3 residues past where the read stops, is filled in from the germline J gene. The CDR3 is 15 residues long. Germline V gene lookup returns CDR1 GTSNPN and CDR2 SVGIG (reference sequence). J was trimmed by 2 bases and V by 0 bases; bases with no gene match: 5.

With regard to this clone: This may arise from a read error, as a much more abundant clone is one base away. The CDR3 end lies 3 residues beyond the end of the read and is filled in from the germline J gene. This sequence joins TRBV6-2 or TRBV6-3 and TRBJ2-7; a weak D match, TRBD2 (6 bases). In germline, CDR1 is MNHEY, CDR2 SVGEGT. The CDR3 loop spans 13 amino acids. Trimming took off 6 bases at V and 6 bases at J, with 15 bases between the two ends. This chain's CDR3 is CASSLWDSFEQYF. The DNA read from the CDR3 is TGTGCCAGCAGCCTCTGGGACTCATTCGAG.

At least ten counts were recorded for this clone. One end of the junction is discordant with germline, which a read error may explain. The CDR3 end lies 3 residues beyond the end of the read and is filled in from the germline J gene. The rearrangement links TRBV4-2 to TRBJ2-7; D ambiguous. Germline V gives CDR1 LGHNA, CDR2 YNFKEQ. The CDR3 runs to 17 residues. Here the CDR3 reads CASSQSVGYTVDYEQYF. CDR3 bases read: TGCGCCAGCAGCCAGAGCGTAGGCTATACCGTAGATTACGAG.

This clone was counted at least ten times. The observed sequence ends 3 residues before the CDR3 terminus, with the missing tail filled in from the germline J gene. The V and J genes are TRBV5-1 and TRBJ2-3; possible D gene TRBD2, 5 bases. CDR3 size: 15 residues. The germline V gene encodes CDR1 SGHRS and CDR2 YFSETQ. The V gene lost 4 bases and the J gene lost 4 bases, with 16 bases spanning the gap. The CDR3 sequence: CASSRERGIADTQYF. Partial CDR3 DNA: TGCGCCAGCAGCCGAGAACGGGGAATCGCAGATACG.

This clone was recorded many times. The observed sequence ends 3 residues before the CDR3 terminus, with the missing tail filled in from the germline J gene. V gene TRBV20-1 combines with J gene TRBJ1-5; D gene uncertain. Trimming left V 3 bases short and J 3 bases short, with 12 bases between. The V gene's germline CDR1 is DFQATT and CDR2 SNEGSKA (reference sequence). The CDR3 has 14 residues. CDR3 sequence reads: CSASDGGYNQPQHF. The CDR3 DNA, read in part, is TGCAGTGCTAGCGATGGAGGGTACAATCAGCCC.

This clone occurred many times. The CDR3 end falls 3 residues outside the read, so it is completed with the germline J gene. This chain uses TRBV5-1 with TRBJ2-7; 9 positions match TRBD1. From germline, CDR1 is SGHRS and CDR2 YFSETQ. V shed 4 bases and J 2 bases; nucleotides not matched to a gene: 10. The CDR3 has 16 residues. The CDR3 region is CASSDEGQGVTYEQYF. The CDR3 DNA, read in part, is TGCGCCAGCAGCGATGAGGGACAGGGTGTTACCTACGAG.

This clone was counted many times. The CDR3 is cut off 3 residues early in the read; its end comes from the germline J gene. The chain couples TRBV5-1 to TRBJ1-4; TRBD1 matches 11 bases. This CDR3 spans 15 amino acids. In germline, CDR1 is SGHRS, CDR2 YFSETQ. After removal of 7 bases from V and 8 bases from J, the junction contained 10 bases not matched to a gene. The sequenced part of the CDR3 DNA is TGCGCCAGCCAAATAGCCGGGACAGGGGGGGAAAAA. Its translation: CASQIAGTGGEK. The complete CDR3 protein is CASQIAGTGGEKLFF.

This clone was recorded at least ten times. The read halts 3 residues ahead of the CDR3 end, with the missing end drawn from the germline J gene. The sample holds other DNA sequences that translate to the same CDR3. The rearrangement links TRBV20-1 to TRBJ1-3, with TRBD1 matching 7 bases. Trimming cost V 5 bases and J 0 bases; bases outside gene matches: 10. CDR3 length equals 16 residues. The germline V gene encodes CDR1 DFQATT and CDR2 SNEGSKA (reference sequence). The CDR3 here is CSAGQGGQISGNTIYF. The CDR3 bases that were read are TGCAGTGCTGGGCAGGGGGGACAAATCTCTGGAAACACC.

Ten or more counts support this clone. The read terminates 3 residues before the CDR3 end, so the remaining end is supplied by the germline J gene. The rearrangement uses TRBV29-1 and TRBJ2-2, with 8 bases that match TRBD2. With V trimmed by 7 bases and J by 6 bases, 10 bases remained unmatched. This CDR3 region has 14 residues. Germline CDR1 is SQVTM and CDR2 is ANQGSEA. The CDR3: CSGGSGSRSGELFF. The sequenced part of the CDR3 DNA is TGCAGCGGTGGGAGCGGGAGTCGGTCCGGGGAG.

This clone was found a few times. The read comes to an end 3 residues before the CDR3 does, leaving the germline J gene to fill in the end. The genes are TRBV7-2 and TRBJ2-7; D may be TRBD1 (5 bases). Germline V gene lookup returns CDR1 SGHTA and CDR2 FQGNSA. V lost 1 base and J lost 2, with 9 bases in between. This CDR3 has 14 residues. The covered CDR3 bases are TGTGCCAGCAGCTTAGGACAGTGGGCCTACGAG. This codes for CASSLGQWAYE. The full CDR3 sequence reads CASSLGQWAYEQYF.

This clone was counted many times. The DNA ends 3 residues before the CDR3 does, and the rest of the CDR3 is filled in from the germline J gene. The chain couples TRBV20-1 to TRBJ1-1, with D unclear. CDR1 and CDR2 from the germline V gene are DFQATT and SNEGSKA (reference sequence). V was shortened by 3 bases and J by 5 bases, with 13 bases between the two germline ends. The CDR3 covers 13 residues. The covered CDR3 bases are TGCAGTGCTAGCGCCGGCAGGTGGACTGAA. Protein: CSASAGRWTE. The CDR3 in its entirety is CSASAGRWTEAFF.

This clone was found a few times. CDR3 bases read: TGCAGTGTCGGCACAGGGGCTTCTTATGTA. Protein sequence: CSVGTGASYV. The CDR3 in its entirety is CSVGTGASYVAFF. The chain combines TRBV20-1 with TRBJ1-1, with 7 bases identical to TRBD1. Coverage ceases 3 residues before the CDR3 finishes, and the germline J gene fills in the end. Per the germline V gene, CDR1 is DFQATT and CDR2 is SNEGSKA (reference sequence). The CDR3 is 13 amino acids.

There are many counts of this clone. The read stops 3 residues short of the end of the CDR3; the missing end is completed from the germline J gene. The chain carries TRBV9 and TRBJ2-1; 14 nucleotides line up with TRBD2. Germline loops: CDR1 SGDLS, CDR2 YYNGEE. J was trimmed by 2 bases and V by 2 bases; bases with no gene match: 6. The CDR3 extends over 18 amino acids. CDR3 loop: CASSVTGTSGRPYNEQFF. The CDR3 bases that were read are TGTGCCAGCAGCGTTACCGGGACTAGCGGGAGACCCTACAATGAG. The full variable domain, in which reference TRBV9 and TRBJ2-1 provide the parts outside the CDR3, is DSGVTQTPKHLITATGQRVTLRCSPRSGDLSVYWYQQSLDQGLQFLIQYYNGEERAKGNILERFSAQQFPDLHSELNLSSLELGDSALYFCASSVTGTSGRPYNEQFFGPGTRLTVL.

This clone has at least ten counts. CDR3 region: CAGTEGPPNTEAFF. The sequenced CDR3 bases are TGTGCCGGGACCGAGGGGCCTCCGAACACTGAA. The V gene is TRBV30, the J gene TRBJ1-1, with D possibly matching TRBD1 (5 bases). The CDR3 extends 3 residues past the end of the read, so its final part is completed from the germline J gene. Germline V lookup: CDR1 GTSNPN, CDR2 SVGIG (reference sequence). This CDR3 comprises 14 residues. V was pared by 8 bases and J by 1 base, with 17 bases between.

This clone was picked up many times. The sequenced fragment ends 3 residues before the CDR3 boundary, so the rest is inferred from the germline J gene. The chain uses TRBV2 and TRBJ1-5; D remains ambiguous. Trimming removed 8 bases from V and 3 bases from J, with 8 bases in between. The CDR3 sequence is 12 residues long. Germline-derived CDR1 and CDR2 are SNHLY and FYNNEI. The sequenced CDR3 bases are TGTGCCAGCGACACCTTCAATCAGCCC. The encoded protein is CASDTFNQP. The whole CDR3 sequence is CASDTFNQPQHF.

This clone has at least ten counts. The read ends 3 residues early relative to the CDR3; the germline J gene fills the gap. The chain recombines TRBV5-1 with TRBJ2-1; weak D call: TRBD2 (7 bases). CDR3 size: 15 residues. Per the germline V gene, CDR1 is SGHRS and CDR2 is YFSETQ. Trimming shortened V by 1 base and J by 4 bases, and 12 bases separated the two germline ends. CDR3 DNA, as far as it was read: TGCGCCAGCAGCTTGTCGGGGGGCAGATACAATGAG. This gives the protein CASSLSGGRYNE. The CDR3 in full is CASSLSGGRYNEQFF.

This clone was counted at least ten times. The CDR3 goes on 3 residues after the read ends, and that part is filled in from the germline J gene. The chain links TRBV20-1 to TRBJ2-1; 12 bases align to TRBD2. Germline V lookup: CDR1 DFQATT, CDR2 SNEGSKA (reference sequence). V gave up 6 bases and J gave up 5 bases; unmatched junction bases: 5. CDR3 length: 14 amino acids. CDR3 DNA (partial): TGCAGTGCCCGGACTAGCGGGACGCACAATGAG. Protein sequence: CSARTSGTHNE. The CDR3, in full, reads CSARTSGTHNEQFF.

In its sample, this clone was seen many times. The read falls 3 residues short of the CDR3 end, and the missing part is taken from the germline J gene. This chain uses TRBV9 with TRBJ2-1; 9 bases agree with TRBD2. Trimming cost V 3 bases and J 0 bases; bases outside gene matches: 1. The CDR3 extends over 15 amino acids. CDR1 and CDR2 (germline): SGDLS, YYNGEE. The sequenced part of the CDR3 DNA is TGTGCCAGCAGCGCTAGCGGGACCTCCTACAATGAG. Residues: CASSASGTSYNE. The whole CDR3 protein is CASSASGTSYNEQFF. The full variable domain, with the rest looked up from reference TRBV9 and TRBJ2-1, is DSGVTQTPKHLITATGQRVTLRCSPRSGDLSVYWYQQSLDQGLQFLIQYYNGEERAKGNILERFSAQQFPDLHSELNLSSLELGDSALYFCASSASGTSYNEQFFGPGTRLTVL.